The 13 T cell receptor beta chains below were found in one sample sequenced in a study of shared clonotypes between healthy human individuals. TCRdb's copy holds only in-frame clones and misses some; the assay was immunoSEQ multiplex PCR. The data show 300,000 to 400,000 clones, more than 60% seen once. The specimen sequenced was memory CD4+ T cells sorted from blood. Subset specified: CD45RA-negative fraction. The receptors derive from a man aged 25-45 years in good health.

This chain joins TRBV15 and TRBJ2-2; TRBD1 matches at 9 bases. This CDR3 has 15 amino acids. V lost 4 bases to trimming and J lost 4 bases; unmatched junction nucleotides: 4. In germline, CDR1 is LNHNV, CDR2 YYDKDF (reference sequence). CDR3 residues: CATSTYRGRTGELFF. The DNA for the CDR3 is TGTGCCACCAGCACTTACAGGGGGCGCACCGGGGAGCTGTTTTTT.

The chain is built from TRBV11-3 and TRBJ2-6; D is unclear. Germline-derived CDR1 and CDR2 are SGHNT and YENEEA. The V and J ends lost 5 bases and 3 bases respectively, with 8 bases between them. The CDR3 covers 14 residues. CDR3 protein: CASSHTFGANVLTF. CDR3 bases: TGTGCCAGCAGCCACACTTTTGGGGCCAACGTCCTGACTTTC.

Only a few counts were recorded for this clone. This CDR3 is CASSSTIYYTF. In DNA, the CDR3 is TGTGCCAGCAGTTCGACAATCTACTACACCTTC. The J gene is TRBJ1-2, the V gene TRBV28; D remains ambiguous. The V end lost 4 bases, the J end lost 10 bases, and 10 bases lay between the germline ends. Germline CDR1 and CDR2: MDHEN and SYDVKM. This CDR3 comprises 11 residues.

The V call is TRBV18, the J call TRBJ1-2; D perhaps matches TRBD1 (5 bases). The CDR3 extends over 15 amino acids. V was shortened by 1 base and J by 4 bases, with 13 bases between the two germline ends. Germline V gives CDR1 KGHSH, CDR2 LQKENI. The CDR3 protein is CASSPQRGTLYGYTF. The CDR3 nucleotides are TGTGCCAGCTCACCACAACGGGGGACTCTCTATGGCTACACCTTC.

The table lists this clone with a few counts. The rearrangement uses TRBV18 and TRBJ1-1; TRBD1 aligns across 7 bases. CDR3 length equals 15 residues. The V segment lost 2 bases and the J segment 6 bases; nucleotides outside the gene matches: 9. The germline V gene has CDR1 KGHSH and CDR2 LQKENI. DNA for the CDR3: TGTGCCAGCTCACCAGCCGATCTCAGGGGGGCTGAAGCTTTCTTT. Its translation: CASSPADLRGAEAFF.

The chain is built from TRBV18 and TRBJ2-1; D not resolved. The CDR3 is 12 amino acids. Trimming stripped 4 bases from V and 5 bases from J, with 6 bases between. Germline V CDR1 and CDR2: KGHSH, LQKENI. CDR3 amino acids: CASSLGNNEQFF. CDR3 DNA: TGTGCCAGCTCACTAGGAAACAATGAGCAGTTCTTC.

V is TRBV30 and J is TRBJ2-2; possibly TRBD1 or TRBD2 for D (5 bases each). CDR3 size: 13 residues. V was pared by 4 bases and J by 7 bases, with 13 bases between. Germline V lookup: CDR1 GTSNPN, CDR2 SVGIG (reference sequence). The CDR3 here is CAWTGTSFGELFF. CDR3 in DNA: TGTGCCTGGACCGGGACCTCCTTCGGGGAGCTGTTTTTT.

The genes are TRBV12-2 and TRBJ2-6; the listed D gene, TRBD2, was not tested against the DNA. TRBV12-2 is marked as a pseudogene. The CDR3 covers 18 residues. The CDR3 sequence: CASRLARRCRSGANVLTF. The CDR3 DNA is TGTGCAAGTCGCTTAGCGCGGAGGTGCCGCTCTGGGGCCAACGTCCTGACTTTC.

The V call is TRBV6-6, the J call TRBJ2-1; 8 bases match TRBD2. The CDR3 covers 15 residues. V lost 5 bases and J lost 5; bases outside the gene matches: 8. From germline, CDR1 is MNHNY and CDR2 SVGAGI (reference sequence). CDR3 coding DNA: TGTGCCAGCAGTCAACTCAGCGGGAGAAACAATGAGCAGTTCTTC. This translates into CASSQLSGRNNEQFF.

The chain uses TRBV19 and TRBJ2-1, with D perhaps TRBD2 (5 bases). The CDR3 is 14 residues long. The V end lost 11 bases, the J end lost 3 bases, and 17 bases lay between the germline ends. The V gene's germline CDR1 is LNHDA and CDR2 SQIVND (reference sequence). The CDR3 spells CAGNSSGIYNEQFF. Written as DNA, the CDR3 is TGTGCCGGGAATTCGTCGGGGATCTACAATGAGCAGTTCTTC. Supplemented by reference TRBV19 and TRBJ2-1, the full variable domain reads DGGITQSPKYLFRKEGQNVTLSCEQNLNHDAMYWYRQDPGQGLRLIYYSQIVNDFQKGDIAEGYSVSREKKESFPLTVTSAQKNPTAFYLCAGNSSGIYNEQFFGPGTRLTVL.

The chain couples TRBV19 to TRBJ2-5; TRBD2 agrees at 10 bases. Germline CDR1 LNHDA, CDR2 SQIVND (reference sequence). CDR3 size: 15 residues. Trimming removed 6 bases from V and 4 bases from J; junction bases left unmatched: 8. Here the CDR3 DNA reads TGTGCCAGTAGCCCCAGCGGGAGGGCCAGAGAGACCCAGTACTTC. This sequence encodes CASSPSGRARETQYF.

This clone was found once. The V gene is TRBV14, the J gene TRBJ2-5; weak D call: TRBD2 (6 bases). This CDR3 spans 15 amino acids. In germline, CDR1 is SGHDN, CDR2 FVKESK. V was shortened by 2 bases and J by 1 base, with 11 bases between the two germline ends. CDR3 nucleotides: TGTGCCAGCAGCCAATTCGGGGGACCCCAAGAGACCCAGTACTTC. Amino acid sequence: CASSQFGGPQETQYF.

The CDR3 here is CASSLWGPSYRLYNEQFF. CDR3 coding DNA: TGTGCCAGCAGCTTATGGGGTCCTAGTTACAGGTTATACAATGAGCAGTTCTTC. This sequence joins TRBV7-2 and TRBJ2-1; a weak D match, TRBD1 (5 bases). This CDR3 region has 18 residues. Germline loops: CDR1 SGHTA, CDR2 FQGNSA. Trimming took 2 bases from V and 4 from J, leaving 21 bases between them.